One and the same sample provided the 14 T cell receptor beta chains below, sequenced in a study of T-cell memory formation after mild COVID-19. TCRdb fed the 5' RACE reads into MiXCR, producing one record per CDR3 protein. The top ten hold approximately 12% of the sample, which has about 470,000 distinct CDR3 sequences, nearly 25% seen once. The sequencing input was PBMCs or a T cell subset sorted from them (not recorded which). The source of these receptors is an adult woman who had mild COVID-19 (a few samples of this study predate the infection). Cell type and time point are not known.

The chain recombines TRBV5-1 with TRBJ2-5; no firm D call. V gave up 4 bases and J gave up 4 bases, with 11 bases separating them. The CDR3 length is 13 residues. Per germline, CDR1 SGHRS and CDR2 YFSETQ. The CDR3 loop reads CASSPGSPETQYF. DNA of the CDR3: TGCGCCAGCAGCCCTGGGTCCCCAGAGACCCAGTACTTC.

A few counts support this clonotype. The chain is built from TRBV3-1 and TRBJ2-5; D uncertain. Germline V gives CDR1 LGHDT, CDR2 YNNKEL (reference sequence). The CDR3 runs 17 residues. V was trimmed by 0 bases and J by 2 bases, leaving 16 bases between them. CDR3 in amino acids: CASSQDIEVRIQETQYF. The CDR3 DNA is TGTGCCAGCAGCCAAGATATCGAGGTACGGATTCAAGAGACCCAGTACTTC.

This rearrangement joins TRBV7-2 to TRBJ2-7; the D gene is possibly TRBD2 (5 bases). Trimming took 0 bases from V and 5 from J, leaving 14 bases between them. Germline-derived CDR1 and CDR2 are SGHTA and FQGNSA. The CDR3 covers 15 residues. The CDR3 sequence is CASSLAEGTWHEQYF. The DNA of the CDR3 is TGTGCCAGCAGCTTAGCTGAGGGAACTTGGCACGAGCAGTACTTC. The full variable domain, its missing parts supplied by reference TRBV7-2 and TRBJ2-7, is GAGVSQSPSNKVTEKGKDVELRCDPISGHTALYWYRQSLGQGLEFLIYFQGNSAPDKSGLPSDRFSAERTGGSVSTLTIQRTQQEDSAVYLCASSLAEGTWHEQYFGPGTRLTVT.

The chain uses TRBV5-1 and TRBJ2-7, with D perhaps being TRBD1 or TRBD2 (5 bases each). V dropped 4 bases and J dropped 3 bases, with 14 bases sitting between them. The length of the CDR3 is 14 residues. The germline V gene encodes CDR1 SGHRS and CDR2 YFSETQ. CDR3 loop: CASSVGDGYYEQYF. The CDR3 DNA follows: TGCGCCAGCAGCGTGGGGGATGGGTACTACGAGCAGTACTTC.

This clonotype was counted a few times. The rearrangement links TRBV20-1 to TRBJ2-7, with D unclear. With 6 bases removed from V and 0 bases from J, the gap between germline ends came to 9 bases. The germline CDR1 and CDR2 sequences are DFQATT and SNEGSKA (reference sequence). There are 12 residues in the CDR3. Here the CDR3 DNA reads TGCAGTGCCCCCCGCCACTCCTACGAGCAGTACTTC. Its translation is CSAPRHSYEQYF.

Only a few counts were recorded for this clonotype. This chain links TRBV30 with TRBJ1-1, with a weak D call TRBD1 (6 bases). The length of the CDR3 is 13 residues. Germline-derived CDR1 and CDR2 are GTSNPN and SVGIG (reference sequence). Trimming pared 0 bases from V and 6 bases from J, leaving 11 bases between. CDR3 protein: CAWSVQGGAEAFF. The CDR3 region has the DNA TGTGCCTGGAGTGTACAGGGAGGCGCTGAAGCTTTCTTT.

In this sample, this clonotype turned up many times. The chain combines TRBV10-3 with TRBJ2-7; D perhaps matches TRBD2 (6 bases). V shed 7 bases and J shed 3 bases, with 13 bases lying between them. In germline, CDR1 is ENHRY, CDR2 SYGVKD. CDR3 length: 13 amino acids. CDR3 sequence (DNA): TGTGCCATCACCCTCGGGGGAGGCTACGAGCAGTACTTC. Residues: CAITLGGGYEQYF.

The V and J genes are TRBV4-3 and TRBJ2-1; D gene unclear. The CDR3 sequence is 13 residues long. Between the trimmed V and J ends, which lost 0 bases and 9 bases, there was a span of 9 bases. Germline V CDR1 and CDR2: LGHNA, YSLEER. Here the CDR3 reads CASSQDTVGEQFF. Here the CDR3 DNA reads TGCGCCAGCAGCCAAGATACAGTCGGTGAGCAGTTCTTC.

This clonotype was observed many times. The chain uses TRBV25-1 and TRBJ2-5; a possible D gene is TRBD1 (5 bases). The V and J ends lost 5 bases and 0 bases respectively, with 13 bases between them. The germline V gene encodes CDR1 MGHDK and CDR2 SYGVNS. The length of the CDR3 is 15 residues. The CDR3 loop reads CASSPLTAYQETQYF. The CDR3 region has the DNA TGTGCCAGCAGTCCCCTGACAGCCTACCAAGAGACCCAGTACTTC.

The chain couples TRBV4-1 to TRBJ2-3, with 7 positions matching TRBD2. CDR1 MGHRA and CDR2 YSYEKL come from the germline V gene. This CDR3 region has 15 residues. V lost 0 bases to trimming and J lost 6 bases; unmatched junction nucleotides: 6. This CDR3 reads CASSQDSGGRDTQYF. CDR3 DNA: TGCGCCAGCAGCCAAGATTCGGGAGGCCGGGATACGCAGTATTTT.

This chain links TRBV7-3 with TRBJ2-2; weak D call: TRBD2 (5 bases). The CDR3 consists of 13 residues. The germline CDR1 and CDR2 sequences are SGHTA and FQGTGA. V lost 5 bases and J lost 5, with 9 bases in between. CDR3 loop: CASSARGTGELFF. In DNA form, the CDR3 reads TGTGCCAGCAGCGCCCGAGGGACCGGGGAGCTGTTTTTT.

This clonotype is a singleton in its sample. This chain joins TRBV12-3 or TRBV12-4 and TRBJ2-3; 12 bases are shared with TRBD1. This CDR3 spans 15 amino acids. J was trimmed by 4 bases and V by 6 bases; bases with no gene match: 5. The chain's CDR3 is CASRGDRGRSDTQYF. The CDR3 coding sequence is TGTGCCAGCAGGGGGGACAGGGGGCGGTCAGATACGCAGTATTTT.

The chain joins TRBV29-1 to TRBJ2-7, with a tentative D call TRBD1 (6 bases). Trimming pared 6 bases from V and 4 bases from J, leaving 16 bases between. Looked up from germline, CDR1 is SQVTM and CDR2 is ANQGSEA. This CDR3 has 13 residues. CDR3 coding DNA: TGCAGCGTAGAAACTCCGGGACATTACGAGCAGTACTTC. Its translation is CSVETPGHYEQYF.

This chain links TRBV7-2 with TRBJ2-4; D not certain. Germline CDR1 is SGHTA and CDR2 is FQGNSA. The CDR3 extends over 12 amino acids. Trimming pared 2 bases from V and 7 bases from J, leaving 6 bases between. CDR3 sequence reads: CASSLSSNIQYF. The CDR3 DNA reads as TGTGCCAGCAGCTTATCAAGTAACATTCAGTACTTC.